Listed below are T cell receptor beta chains from one sample, sequenced in a study of type 1 and type 2 diabetes patients. Each CDR3 protein is one row after TCRdb ran MiXCR on the multiplex PCR reads. The table lists approximately 260,000 distinct CDR3 sequences, approximately 50% of them singletons. Sequencing was performed on peripheral blood mononuclear cells (PBMCs). The receptors originated from a man aged 18 to 30 with type 2 diabetes. The conserved cysteine and the conserved F or W are not part of the CDR3 here. Each record gives: CDR3 protein, clone size, V gene, J gene. Clone size is given for some rows only: seen once, a few or many times, or a class if the clone is expanded.

ASRRTGSDYEQY	few	TRBV5-1	TRBJ2-7
ASSSTGGYTDTQY	few	TRBV7-3	TRBJ2-3
ASSTLPPSGASTYEQY	-	TRBV7-2	TRBJ2-7
ASSKADRTTDSNQPQH	-	TRBV6-4	TRBJ1-5
ASSLLHTEAF	-	TRBV5-1	TRBJ1-1
ASRTSGRAAGELF	-	TRBV19	TRBJ2-2
ASSDQVNSPLH	-	TRBV7-9	TRBJ1-6
SARELGGQGNTEAF	-	TRBV20-1	TRBJ1-1
SAKSENTIY	-	TRBV20-1	TRBJ1-3
ASSRGQGSGETQY	-	TRBV19	TRBJ2-5
ASGTGIYEQY	-	TRBV19	TRBJ2-7
ASSYTGLNTEAF	-	TRBV6-5	TRBJ1-1
ASSPWDSTEAF	-	TRBV6-5	TRBJ1-1
ASSLSPVGEKLF	-	TRBV9	TRBJ1-4
ASRLDGAYSGNTIY	-	TRBV10-2	TRBJ1-3
ASSRRVTSTDTQY	-	TRBV12-3/TRBV12-4	TRBJ2-3